The sequence of this TCR beta chain was determined in a study of T-cell reconstitution after alpha-beta-depleted transplantation in children (TCRdb year 2016). For the study in its entirety: The study quantitatively tracked T-cell immune reconstitution after TCRalphabeta/CD19-depleted allogeneic hematopoietic cell transplantation in children using TCR repertoire profiling. What the research found in general, with its limitations: Over the following months the frequencies of hyperexpanded clones went down, and after one year T-cell counts and TCRbeta diversity were mostly credited to newly produced T cells. The apparently early alphabetaT-cell count recovery about two months after transplant was reportedly dependent on only several hundred rapidly expanded clones derived from non-depleted graft cells. In some patients, high TCRbeta diversity at day 60 was attributed to recipient T cells and intrathymic progenitors that had survived conditioning.

The label giving this sample's treatment or condition can be read as: allogeneic hematopoietic cell transplantation with graft depleted of TCRalphabeta T cells and CD19 B cells. The children who served as transplant recipients had been given grafts of TCRalphabeta/CD19-depleted allogeneic hematopoietic cells. At least ten counts were recorded for this clonotype. The target of this receptor is not known. Base qualities are not provided; no much larger clone lies one nucleotide away. From cysteine to phenylalanine, the CDR3 is 16 amino acids long. Only the CDR3 region is kept as DNA, spanning 48 bases read in frame from base 1. CDR1 is given as SGHVS and CDR2 as FNYEAQ, both from the germline V gene. V and J are trimmed by 1 base and 5 bases, and the gene matches miss 7 bases of the junction. Libraries were made using PCR. The listed sequencing device is Illumina HiSeq 2500. TCR library preparation used molecular barcoding, with unique molecular identifiers applied to normalize quantification of the TCRbeta repertoire. TCRdb reran the public reads through fastp at Q25 and MiXCR, keeping productive beta chains. One record per CDR3 amino acid sequence lists the most common genes and DNA. The sample profile shows 250,000 to 300,000 distinct CDR3 sequences; roughly 12% of them were found once. Around a quarter of the sample is taken by the ten largest.

The material sequenced was peripheral blood, taken 180 days after TCRalphabeta/CD19-depleted stem cell transplant. This sequence was found in a male patient between 2 and 10 years old who had a stem cell transplant for chronic granulomatous disease, so the T cells may come from the graft donor. The sequence joins TRBV7-6 to TRBJ2-1; the central 8 bases match TRBD2. The nucleotide sequence is given as TGTGCCAGCAGCTTAGGGTTGGGGACTAGAAACAATGAGCAGTTCTTC. Its protein reads: CASSLGLGTRNNEQFF.